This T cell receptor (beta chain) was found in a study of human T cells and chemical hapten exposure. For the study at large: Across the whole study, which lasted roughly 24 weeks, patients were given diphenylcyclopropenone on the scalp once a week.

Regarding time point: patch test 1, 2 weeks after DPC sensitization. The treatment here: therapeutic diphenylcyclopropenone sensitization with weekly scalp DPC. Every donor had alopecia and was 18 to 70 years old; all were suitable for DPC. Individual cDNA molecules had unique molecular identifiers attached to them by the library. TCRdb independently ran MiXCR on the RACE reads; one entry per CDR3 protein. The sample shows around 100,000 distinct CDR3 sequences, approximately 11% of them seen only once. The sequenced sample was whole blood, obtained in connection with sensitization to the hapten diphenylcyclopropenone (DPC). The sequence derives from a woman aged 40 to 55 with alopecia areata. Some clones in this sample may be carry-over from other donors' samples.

CDR3 sequence (DNA): TGCAGTGCTAGGACTCCCTGGACCGGGGAGCTGTTTTTT. Translated: CSARTPWTGELFF. The rearrangement joins TRBV20-1 to TRBJ2-2; D gene unclear. The germline V gene encodes CDR1 DFQATT and CDR2 SNEGSKA (reference sequence). Trimming cost V 3 bases and J 5 bases, with 10 bases left between them. The CDR3 sequence is 13 residues long.